This T cell receptor beta chain was documented in a study of regulatory T cells in long-lasting Graves disease. On the study more broadly: Persistent Graves' disease required over 5 years of antithyroid drugs and positive TSH receptor antibodies. Findings of the study overall: Examination was confined to peripheral blood, excluding thyroid tissue.

iRepertoire HTBI primers and Arm-PCR of CDR3 regions built TCR beta libraries. TCRdb reprocessed the multiplex PCR reads with MiXCR, giving one entry per CDR3 protein. Of some 450,000 distinct CDR3 sequences in the sample, less than 25% were seen once. This clonotype was recorded a few times. Its antigen is not known. Time point in this sample: persistent/refractory GD, antithyroid drugs over 5 years with positive TRAb. Making the TCR library involved RNA that had been extracted from PBMCs. American Thyroid Association guidelines served as the basis for diagnosing Graves' disease. The sequenced sample was peripheral blood mononuclear cells (PBMCs), obtained when the disease was refractory, from a patient treated with antithyroid drugs. The TCR was taken from a female donor with Graves disease.

In DNA, the CDR3 is TGCAGTGCTAGAGATCAACAGCCTAATGAAAAACTGTTTTTT. Translating it yields CSARDQQPNEKLFF. The J gene is TRBJ1-4, the V gene TRBV20-1; D is ambiguous. CDR3 size: 14 residues. V lost 0 bases, J lost 3 bases, and 8 bases lay in between. CDR1 is DFQATT, CDR2 SNEGSKA, per germline (reference sequence).